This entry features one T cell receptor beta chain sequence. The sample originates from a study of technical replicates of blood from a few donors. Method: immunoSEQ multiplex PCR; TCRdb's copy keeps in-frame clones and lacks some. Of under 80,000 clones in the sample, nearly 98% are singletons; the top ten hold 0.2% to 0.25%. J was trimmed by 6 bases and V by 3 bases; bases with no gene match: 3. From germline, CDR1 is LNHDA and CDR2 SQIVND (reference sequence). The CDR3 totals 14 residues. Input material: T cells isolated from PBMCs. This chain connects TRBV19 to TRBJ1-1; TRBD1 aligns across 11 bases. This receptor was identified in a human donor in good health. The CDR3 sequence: CASSMGQGGAEAFF. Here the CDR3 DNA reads TGTGCCAGTAGTATGGGACAGGGGGGGGCTGAAGCTTTCTTT.